This T cell receptor beta chain was documented in a study of OX40 agonist ivuxolimab in advanced cancers. Using immunoSEQ multiplex PCR, the repertoire was profiled, and TCRdb retains in-frame clones only, with some absent. The table lists 70,000 or so clones, 88% of them singletons. Individuals having autoimmune disease history or systemic immunosuppression were not enrolled. The CDR3 has 13 residues. V dropped 3 bases and J dropped 3 bases, with 8 bases sitting between them. Germline CDR1 and CDR2: SGHTA and FQGTGA. The clonotype originates from an adult with an advanced solid tumor such as melanoma, head and neck, liver or kidney cancer. The chain combines TRBV7-3 with TRBJ1-1; D is ambiguous. The sample was CD4+ or CD8+ T cells sorted from blood, taken in a trial of the OX40 agonist ivuxolimab. CDR3 in amino acids: CASSLRRDTEAFF. CDR3 in DNA: TGTGCCAGCAGCTTGCGCCGGGACACTGAAGCTTTCTTT.